These T cell receptor beta chains were read from a single sample in a study of T cells in narcolepsy. Using immunoSEQ multiplex PCR, the repertoire was profiled, and TCRdb retains in-frame clones only, with some absent. Among 30,000 to 35,000 clones listed, roughly four fifths were seen once. Sequencing input: CD45RA- memory CD4+ T cells from PBMCs. The receptors were gathered from a human donor with narcolepsy. Both conserved end residues are part of each CDR3. D genes are given only for firm matches. Size values are once, few and many counts, or a class for expanded clones, and some rows have none.

abundance: few; v_gene: TRBV2; j_gene: TRBJ2-1; d_gene: TRBD2; CDR3aa: CASRPRTSGRNEQFF; CDR3nt: TGTGCCAGCCGACCTAGGACTAGCGGGAGGAATGAGCAGTTCTTC
abundance: few; v_gene: TRBV18; j_gene: TRBJ2-3; d_gene: TRBD2; CDR3aa: CASSPTAGTDTQYF; CDR3nt: TGTGCCAGCTCACCAACAGCGGGGACAGATACGCAGTATTTT
abundance: once; v_gene: TRBV7-9; j_gene: TRBJ2-7; d_gene: .; CDR3aa: CASSLMSGAGYEQYF; CDR3nt: TGTGCCAGCAGCCTTATGTCGGGGGCGGGGTACGAGCAGTACTTC
abundance: .; v_gene: TRBV11-3; j_gene: TRBJ2-5; d_gene: TRBD2; CDR3aa: CASSLRTSGSVETQYF; CDR3nt: TGTGCCAGCAGCCTAAGGACTAGCGGGAGTGTAGAGACCCAGTACTTC
abundance: .; v_gene: TRBV4-3; j_gene: TRBJ2-2; d_gene: .; CDR3aa: CASSQDWAGGQLFF; CDR3nt: TGCGCCAGCAGCCAAGATTGGGCCGGGGGTCAGCTGTTTTTT
abundance: .; v_gene: TRBV11-3; j_gene: TRBJ1-6; d_gene: .; CDR3aa: CASSLGTGTNNSPLHF; CDR3nt: TGTGCCAGCAGCTTAGGAACCGGGACAAATAATTCACCCCTCCACTTT
abundance: .; v_gene: TRBV28; j_gene: TRBJ2-7; d_gene: .; CDR3aa: CASSLYGYEQYF; CDR3nt: TGTGCCAGCAGTTTATACGGGTACGAGCAGTACTTC
abundance: .; v_gene: TRBV11-1; j_gene: TRBJ1-2; d_gene: .; CDR3aa: CASSVQETYGYTF; CDR3nt: TGTGCCAGCAGCGTACAGGAAACCTATGGCTACACCTTC
abundance: .; v_gene: TRBV28; j_gene: TRBJ1-3; d_gene: .; CDR3aa: CASSFAHTIYF; CDR3nt: TGTGCCAGCAGTTTTGCCCACACCATATATTTT
abundance: .; v_gene: TRBV19; j_gene: TRBJ1-5; d_gene: .; CDR3aa: CASSPLWVTENNQPQHF; CDR3nt: TGTGCCAGTAGTCCACTTTGGGTAACAGAGAATAATCAGCCCCAGCATTTT
abundance: once; v_gene: TRBV19; j_gene: TRBJ2-1; d_gene: .; CDR3aa: CASSFRASGSSYNEQFF; CDR3nt: TGTGCCAGTAGTTTCCGAGCGTCCGGCAGCTCCTACAATGAGCAGTTCTTC
abundance: .; v_gene: TRBV30; j_gene: TRBJ1-3; d_gene: .; CDR3aa: CAWSGGRNTIYF; CDR3nt: TGTGCCTGGAGTGGGGGGAGAAACACCATATATTTT
abundance: .; v_gene: TRBV7-8; j_gene: TRBJ1-1; d_gene: .; CDR3aa: CASSLAFGETEAFF; CDR3nt: TGTGCCAGCAGCTTAGCGTTCGGGGAAACTGAAGCTTTCTTT
abundance: once; v_gene: TRBV15; j_gene: TRBJ1-5; d_gene: .; CDR3aa: CATSRDRGGEANQPQHF; CDR3nt: TGTGCCACCAGCAGAGATAGGGGGGGTGAGGCCAATCAGCCCCAGCATTTT
abundance: .; v_gene: TRBV11-2; j_gene: TRBJ1-2; d_gene: .; CDR3aa: CASSLTRTDYGYTF; CDR3nt: TGTGCCAGCAGCTTAACCAGGACTGACTATGGCTACACCTTC
abundance: few; v_gene: TRBV15; j_gene: TRBJ2-2; d_gene: .; CDR3aa: CATSSARRELFF; CDR3nt: TGTGCCACCAGCAGTGCGAGGCGGGAGCTGTTTTTT
abundance: .; v_gene: TRBV6-1; j_gene: TRBJ1-2; d_gene: TRBD1; CDR3aa: CASSDPGQGKDGYTF; CDR3nt: TGTGCCAGCAGTGATCCGGGACAGGGGAAAGATGGCTACACCTTC
abundance: .; v_gene: TRBV7-2; j_gene: TRBJ2-3; d_gene: .; CDR3aa: CASSSFTDTQYF; CDR3nt: TGTGCCAGCAGCTCATTCACAGATACGCAGTATTTT
abundance: .; v_gene: TRBV29-1; j_gene: TRBJ1-1; d_gene: TRBD1; CDR3aa: CSVLPQGARNTEAFF; CDR3nt: TGCAGCGTGCTCCCCCAGGGGGCCCGGAACACTGAAGCTTTCTTT
abundance: .; v_gene: TRBV6-1; j_gene: TRBJ1-3; d_gene: TRBD1; CDR3aa: CASRATGGGNTIYF; CDR3nt: TGTGCCAGCAGAGCGACAGGGGGCGGAAACACCATATATTTT
abundance: .; v_gene: TRBV10-3; j_gene: TRBJ2-1; d_gene: TRBD2; CDR3aa: CAISESASSGSYNEQFF; CDR3nt: TGTGCCATCAGTGAGTCGGCGTCTAGCGGATCCTACAATGAGCAGTTCTTC
abundance: .; v_gene: TRBV27; j_gene: TRBJ2-5; d_gene: .; CDR3aa: CASSLRGWGETQYF; CDR3nt: TGTGCCAGCAGTTTACGGGGGTGGGGAGAGACCCAGTACTTC
abundance: .; v_gene: TRBV5-5; j_gene: TRBJ1-5; d_gene: .; CDR3aa: CASSLAPPGNSYSNQPQHF; CDR3nt: TGTGCCAGCAGCTTGGCCCCCCCGGGGAACTCATATAGCAATCAGCCCCAGCATTTT
abundance: few; v_gene: TRBV7-9; j_gene: TRBJ1-2; d_gene: .; CDR3aa: CASSYNYGYTF; CDR3nt: TGTGCCAGCAGCTACAACTATGGCTACACCTTC
abundance: .; v_gene: TRBV30; j_gene: TRBJ1-2; d_gene: .; CDR3aa: CAWGDPATFYGYTF; CDR3nt: TGTGCCTGGGGGGATCCCGCGACATTTTACGGCTACACCTTC
abundance: .; v_gene: TRBV5-4; j_gene: TRBJ1-2; d_gene: .; CDR3aa: CASSPGISQVYGYTF; CDR3nt: TGTGCCAGCAGCCCCGGTATTTCACAGGTCTATGGCTACACCTTC
abundance: .; v_gene: TRBV6-6; j_gene: TRBJ1-5; d_gene: .; CDR3aa: CASSPTGSRNQPQHF; CDR3nt: TGTGCCAGCAGCCCGACGGGGAGTAGAAATCAGCCCCAGCATTTT
abundance: few; v_gene: TRBV6-1; j_gene: TRBJ1-3; d_gene: .; CDR3aa: CATAPGQNSGNTIYF; CDR3nt: TGTGCCACCGCACCGGGACAAAACTCTGGAAACACCATATATTTT
abundance: .; v_gene: TRBV11-3; j_gene: TRBJ1-3; d_gene: .; CDR3aa: CASSLGGGNTIYF; CDR3nt: TGTGCCAGCAGCTTAGGCGGTGGAAACACCATATATTTT
abundance: once; v_gene: TRBV30; j_gene: TRBJ1-2; d_gene: .; CDR3aa: CAWSVAREVGYTF; CDR3nt: TGTGCCTGGAGTGTTGCCAGGGAGGTTGGCTACACCTTC
abundance: .; v_gene: TRBV11-2; j_gene: TRBJ2-1; d_gene: .; CDR3aa: CASSLDYPGAGVNEQFF; CDR3nt: TGTGCCAGCAGCTTAGATTATCCAGGGGCCGGGGTCAATGAGCAGTTCTTC
abundance: .; v_gene: TRBV28; j_gene: TRBJ2-5; d_gene: .; CDR3aa: CATHGSSKGPVETQYF; CDR3nt: TGTGCCACACACGGGTCTAGCAAGGGGCCCGTCGAGACCCAGTACTTC
abundance: medium-sized; v_gene: TRBV19; j_gene: TRBJ1-4; d_gene: .; CDR3aa: CASSDGNTNEKLFF; CDR3nt: TGTGCCAGTAGTGACGGAAACACTAATGAAAAACTGTTTTTT
abundance: .; v_gene: TRBV19; j_gene: TRBJ1-1; d_gene: TRBD1; CDR3aa: CASSTGQGATEAFF; CDR3nt: TGTGCCAGTAGTACAGGACAGGGTGCGACTGAAGCTTTCTTT
abundance: .; v_gene: TRBV9; j_gene: TRBJ1-1; d_gene: .; CDR3aa: CASSVATAGVEAFF; CDR3nt: TGTGCCAGCAGCGTAGCGACGGCGGGGGTTGAAGCTTTCTTT
abundance: .; v_gene: TRBV7-9; j_gene: TRBJ2-3; d_gene: TRBD1; CDR3aa: CASSQTGGTDTQYF; CDR3nt: TGTGCCAGCAGCCAGACAGGGGGCACAGATACGCAGTATTTT
abundance: .; v_gene: TRBV7-2; j_gene: TRBJ2-7; d_gene: TRBD1; CDR3aa: CASSSHSQQGIEQYF; CDR3nt: TGTGCCAGCAGCTCCCATTCCCAACAGGGGATCGAGCAGTACTTC
abundance: .; v_gene: TRBV29-1; j_gene: TRBJ1-1; d_gene: .; CDR3aa: CSVEHTEAFF; CDR3nt: TGCAGCGTTGAGCACACTGAAGCTTTCTTT
abundance: .; v_gene: TRBV7-6; j_gene: TRBJ2-2; d_gene: TRBD1; CDR3aa: CASSPDRRPGGELFF; CDR3nt: TGTGCCAGCAGCCCGGACAGGCGTCCGGGAGGGGAGCTGTTTTTT